Included here is one T cell receptor beta chain sequence, with context. Its antigen is undetermined. This sample is part of a study of OX40 agonist ivuxolimab in advanced cancers. General study findings and limits: CD4+ T cells averaged fewer expanded clones than CD8+ T cells.

The CDR3 covers 14 residues. Between the trimmed V and J ends, which lost 6 bases and 2 bases, there was a span of 13 bases. Germline values: CDR1 MNHEY, CDR2 SVGAGI. The method was immunoSEQ multiplex PCR; TCRdb's version includes in-frame clones alone and lacks a portion of them. The sample lists some 84,000 clones; about 91% were seen once. Exclusion of a patient followed from autoimmune disease history or systemic immunosuppression. The chain combines TRBV6-5 with TRBJ1-1; a weak D match, TRBD1 (5 bases). Sequenced here: CD4+ or CD8+ T cells sorted from blood, sampled in a trial of the OX40 agonist ivuxolimab. The receptor was isolated from an adult with an advanced solid tumor such as melanoma, head and neck, liver or kidney cancer. In nucleotides, the CDR3 is TGTGCCAGCAGACTAACCGGGACCAACACTGAAGCTTTCTTT. This encodes CASRLTGTNTEAFF.